Following are 11 T cell receptor beta chains from one sample sequenced in a study of T-cell memory formation after mild COVID-19. From the 5' RACE reads, TCRdb called clonotypes with MiXCR, one entry per CDR3 protein. The top ten hold 3.5% to 4% of the sample, which has roughly 260,000 distinct CDR3 sequences, 16% seen once. The material sequenced was PBMCs or a T cell subset sorted from them (not recorded which). The source of these receptors is a man younger than 35 who had mild COVID-19 (a few samples of this study predate the infection). Cell type and time point are not known.

This chain joins TRBV6-5 and TRBJ1-6, with a weak D call TRBD1 (6 bases). Germline V gene data show CDR1 as MNHEY and CDR2 as SVGAGI. Trimming took off 5 bases at V and 0 bases at J, with 14 bases between the two ends. The CDR3 is made up of 17 amino acids. The CDR3 region has the DNA TGTGCCAGCAGTCTCAACAGGGCTAGCTCCTATAATTCACCCCTCCACTTT. Encoded protein: CASSLNRASSYNSPLHF.

This clonotype was recorded a few times. This chain connects TRBV28 to TRBJ2-7; 7 nucleotides line up with TRBD1. The J segment lost 3 bases and the V segment lost 5 bases, leaving 1 base of the junction unmatched. This CDR3 is built from 12 residues. The germline CDR1 and CDR2 sequences are MDHEN and SYDVKM. This CDR3 is CASSDRDYEQYF. The CDR3 bases are TGTGCCAGCAGTGACAGGGACTACGAGCAGTACTTC.

A few counts support this clonotype. The chain couples TRBV12-5 to TRBJ2-1; D remains unclear. In germline, CDR1 is LGHNT, CDR2 FRNRAP. V shed 0 bases and J shed 8 bases, with 11 bases lying between them. The CDR3 loop spans 14 amino acids. Written as DNA, the CDR3 is TGTGCTAGTGGTTTGGTAGGTGTGATCGATGAGCAGTTCTTC. Residues: CASGLVGVIDEQFF.

In this sample, this clonotype turned up a few times. The CDR3 spells CASSLVARRNEKLFF. The CDR3 nucleotides are TGTGCCAGCAGCTTAGTGGCGCGACGGAACGAAAAACTGTTTTTT. The chain joins TRBV7-9 to TRBJ1-4, with no clear D. The CDR3 has 15 residues. The germline V gene encodes CDR1 SEHNR and CDR2 FQNEAQ (reference sequence). The V and J ends lost 1 base and 8 bases respectively, with 14 bases between them.

J is TRBJ2-3 and V is TRBV7-6; a weak D match, TRBD1 (5 bases). The CDR3 is made up of 19 amino acids. The V end was cut by 5 bases, the J end by 0 bases, with 24 bases between. Germline V CDR1 and CDR2: SGHVS, FNYEAQ. In nucleotides, the CDR3 is TGTGCCAGCAGCCTACCGCAGGGTAGTACCTATTCTAGCACAGATACGCAGTATTTT. This codes for CASSLPQGSTYSSTDTQYF.

The chain joins TRBV5-1 to TRBJ2-1; possibly TRBD1 for D (6 bases). This CDR3 has 15 amino acids. V dropped 4 bases and J dropped 2 bases, with 13 bases sitting between them. Germline CDR1 reads SGHRS; CDR2 reads YFSETQ. CDR3 in amino acids: CASSPQGYAYNEQFF. DNA of the CDR3: TGCGCCAGCAGCCCCCAGGGGTACGCCTACAATGAGCAGTTCTTC.

V gene TRBV5-5 combines with J gene TRBJ2-3; 11 bases are a match to TRBD1. CDR1 and CDR2 from the germline V gene are SGHKS and YYEKEE (reference sequence). The CDR3 consists of 15 residues. The J segment lost 14 bases and the V segment lost 3 bases, leaving 14 bases of the junction unmatched. The CDR3 protein is CASSSPGTGGISVYF. The DNA of the CDR3 is TGTGCCAGCAGCTCCCCCGGGACAGGGGGAATTAGTGTGTATTTT.

The chain uses TRBV7-2 and TRBJ2-2; the D is unclear. The germline V and J ends were trimmed by 10 bases and 4 bases, with 13 bases remaining between them. The CDR3 has 13 amino acids. Germline CDR1 reads SGHTA; CDR2 reads FQGNSA. CDR3 nucleotide sequence: TGTGCCATCCGTTTGCGCGGCACCGGGGAGCTGTTTTTT. This codes for CAIRLRGTGELFF. The variable domain in full, with the rest retrieved from reference TRBV7-2 and TRBJ2-2, is GAGVSQSPSNKVTEKGKDVELRCDPISGHTALYWYRQSLGQGLEFLIYFQGNSAPDKSGLPSDRFSAERTGGSVSTLTIQRTQQEDSAVYLCAIRLRGTGELFFGEGSRLTVL.

In its sample, this clonotype was seen a few times. V is TRBV6-6 and J is TRBJ1-2; 8 bases match TRBD1. The CDR3 runs 15 residues. V lost 5 bases, J lost 5 bases, and 10 bases stayed unmatched. Germline V gene sequence: CDR1 MNHNY, CDR2 SVGAGI (reference sequence). CDR3 sequence (DNA): TGTGCCAGCAGTCTTACGACAGGGGAGGGTTATGGCTACACCTTC. This encodes CASSLTTGEGYGYTF.

The CDR3 DNA reads as TGTGCCAGCTCACCAGGCAGGGAACGGTCCTACGAGCAGTACGTC. As protein: CASSPGRERSYEQYV. The chain carries TRBV18 and TRBJ2-7; D is possibly TRBD1 (5 bases). Germline V gene lookup returns CDR1 KGHSH and CDR2 LQKENI. V was cut by 2 bases and J by 1 base, with 12 bases left in between. The CDR3 spans 15 residues.

This clonotype was observed a few times. V is TRBV19 and J is TRBJ1-1; D unclear. Trimming shortened V by 5 bases and J by 7 bases, and 5 bases separated the two germline ends. Germline CDR1 reads LNHDA; CDR2 reads SQIVND (reference sequence). The CDR3 loop spans 10 amino acids. CDR3 residues: CASSSGEAFF. The CDR3 nucleotides read TGTGCCAGTAGTTCCGGTGAAGCTTTCTTT.